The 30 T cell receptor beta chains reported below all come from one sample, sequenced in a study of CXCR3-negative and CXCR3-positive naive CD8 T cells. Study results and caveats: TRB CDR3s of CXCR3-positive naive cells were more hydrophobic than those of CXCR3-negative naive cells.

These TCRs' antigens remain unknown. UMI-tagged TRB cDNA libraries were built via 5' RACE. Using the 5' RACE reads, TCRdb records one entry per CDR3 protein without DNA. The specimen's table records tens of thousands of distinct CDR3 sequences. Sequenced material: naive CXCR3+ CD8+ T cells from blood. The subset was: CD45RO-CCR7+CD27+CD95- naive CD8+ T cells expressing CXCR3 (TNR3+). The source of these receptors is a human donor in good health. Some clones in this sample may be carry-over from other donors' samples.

CDR3 amino acids: CSVDFRDVPYNEQFF. The rearrangement joins TRBV29-1 to TRBJ2-1; TCRdb's assignment of TRBD1 cannot be checked, as there is no DNA. CDR3 length equals 15 residues. The germline V gene encodes CDR1 SQVTM and CDR2 ANQGSEA.

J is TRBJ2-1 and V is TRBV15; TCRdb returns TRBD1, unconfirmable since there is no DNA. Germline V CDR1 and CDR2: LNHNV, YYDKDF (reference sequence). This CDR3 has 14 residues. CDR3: CATSVPPGNNEQFF.

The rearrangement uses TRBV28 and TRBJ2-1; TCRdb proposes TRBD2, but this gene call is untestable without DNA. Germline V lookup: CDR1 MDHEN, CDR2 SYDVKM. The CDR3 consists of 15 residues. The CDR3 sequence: CASSLMVAGDDEQFF.

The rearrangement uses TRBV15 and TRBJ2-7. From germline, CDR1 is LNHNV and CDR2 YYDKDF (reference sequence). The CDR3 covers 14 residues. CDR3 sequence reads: CATSRAEQTYEQYF.

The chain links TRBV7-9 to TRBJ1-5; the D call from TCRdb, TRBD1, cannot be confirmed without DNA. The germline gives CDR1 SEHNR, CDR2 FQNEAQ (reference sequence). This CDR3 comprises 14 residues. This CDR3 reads CASSRGGGNQPQHF.

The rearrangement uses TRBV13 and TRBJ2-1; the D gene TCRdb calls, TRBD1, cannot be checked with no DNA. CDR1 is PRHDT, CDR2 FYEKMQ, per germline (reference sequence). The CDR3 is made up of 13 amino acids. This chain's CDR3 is CASSPRDYNEQFF. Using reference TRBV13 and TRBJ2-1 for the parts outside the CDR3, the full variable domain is AAGVIQSPRHLIKEKRETATLKCYPIPRHDTVYWYQQGPGQDPQFLISFYEKMQSDKGSIPDRFSAQQFSDYHSELNMSSLELGDSALYFCASSPRDYNEQFFGPGTRLTVL.

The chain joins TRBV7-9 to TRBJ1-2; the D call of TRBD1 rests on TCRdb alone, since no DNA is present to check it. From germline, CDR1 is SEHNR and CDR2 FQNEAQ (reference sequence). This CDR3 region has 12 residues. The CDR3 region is CASSLGDYGYTF. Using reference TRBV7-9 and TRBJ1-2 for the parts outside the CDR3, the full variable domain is DTGVSQNPRHKITKRGQNVTFRCDPISEHNRLYWYRQTLGQGPEFLTYFQNEAQLEKSRLLSDRFSAERPKGSFSTLEIQRTEQGDSAMYLCASSLGDYGYTFGSGTRLTVV.

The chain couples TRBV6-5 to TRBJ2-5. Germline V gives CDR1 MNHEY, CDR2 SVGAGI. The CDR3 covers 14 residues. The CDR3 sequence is CASSLTGNQETQYF.

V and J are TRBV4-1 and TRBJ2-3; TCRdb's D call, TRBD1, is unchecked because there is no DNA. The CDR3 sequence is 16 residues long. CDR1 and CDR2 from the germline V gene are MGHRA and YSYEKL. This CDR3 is CASSQETGLVSDTQYF.

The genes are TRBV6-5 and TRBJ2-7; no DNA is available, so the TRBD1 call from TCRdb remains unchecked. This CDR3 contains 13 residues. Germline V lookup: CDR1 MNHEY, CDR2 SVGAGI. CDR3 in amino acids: CASSWGPITEQYF.

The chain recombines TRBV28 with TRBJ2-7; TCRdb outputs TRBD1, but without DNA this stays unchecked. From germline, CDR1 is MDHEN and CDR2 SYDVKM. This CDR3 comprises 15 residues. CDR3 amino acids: CASSFSGAGTYEQYF.

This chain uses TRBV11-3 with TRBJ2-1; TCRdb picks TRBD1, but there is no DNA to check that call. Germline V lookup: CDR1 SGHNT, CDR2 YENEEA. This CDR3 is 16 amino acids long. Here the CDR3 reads CASSSGPAPGNNEQFF.

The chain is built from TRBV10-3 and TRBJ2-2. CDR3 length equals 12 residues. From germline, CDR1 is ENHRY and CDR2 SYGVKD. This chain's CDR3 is CAISELAGELFF.

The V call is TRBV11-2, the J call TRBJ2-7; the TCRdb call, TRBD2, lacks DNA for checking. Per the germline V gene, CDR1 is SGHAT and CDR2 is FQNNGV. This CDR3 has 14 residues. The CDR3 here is CASSFSGDAYEQYF.

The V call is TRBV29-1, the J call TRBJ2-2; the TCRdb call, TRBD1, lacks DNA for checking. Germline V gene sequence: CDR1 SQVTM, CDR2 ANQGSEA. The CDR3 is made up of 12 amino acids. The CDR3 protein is CSVVQGAGELFF.

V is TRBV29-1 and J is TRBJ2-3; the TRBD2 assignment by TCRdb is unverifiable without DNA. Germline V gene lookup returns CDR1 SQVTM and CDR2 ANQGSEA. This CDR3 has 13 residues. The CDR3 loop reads CSVRLASTDTQYF.

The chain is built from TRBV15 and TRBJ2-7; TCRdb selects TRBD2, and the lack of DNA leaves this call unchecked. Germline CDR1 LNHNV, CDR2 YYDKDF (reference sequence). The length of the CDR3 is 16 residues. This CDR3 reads CATSSEFRLELYEQYF.

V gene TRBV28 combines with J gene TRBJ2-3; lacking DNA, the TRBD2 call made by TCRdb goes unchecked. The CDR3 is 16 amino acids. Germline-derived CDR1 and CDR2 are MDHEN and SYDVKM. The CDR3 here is CASSLRLADPTDTQYF.

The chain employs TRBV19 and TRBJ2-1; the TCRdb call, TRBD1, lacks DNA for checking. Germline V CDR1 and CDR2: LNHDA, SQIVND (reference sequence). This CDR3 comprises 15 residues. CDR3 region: CASSYVSGGYNEQFF.

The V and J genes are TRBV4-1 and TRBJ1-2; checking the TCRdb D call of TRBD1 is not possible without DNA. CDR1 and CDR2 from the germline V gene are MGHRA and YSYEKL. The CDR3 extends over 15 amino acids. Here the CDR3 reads CASSQDRDRGLGYTF.

CDR3 residues: CASSYYPGNEQYF. The chain recombines TRBV6-2 or TRBV6-3 with TRBJ2-7; TCRdb names TRBD1, which stays unverified in the absence of DNA. This CDR3 comprises 13 residues. Germline V gives CDR1 MNHEY, CDR2 SVGEGT.

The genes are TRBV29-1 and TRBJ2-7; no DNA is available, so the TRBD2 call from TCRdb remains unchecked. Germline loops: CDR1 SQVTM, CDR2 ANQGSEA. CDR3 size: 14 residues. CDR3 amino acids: CSVRLAGGGYEQYF.

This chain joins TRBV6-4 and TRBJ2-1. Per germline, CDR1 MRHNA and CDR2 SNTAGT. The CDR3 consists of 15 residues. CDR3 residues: CASSDSGVSYNEQFF.

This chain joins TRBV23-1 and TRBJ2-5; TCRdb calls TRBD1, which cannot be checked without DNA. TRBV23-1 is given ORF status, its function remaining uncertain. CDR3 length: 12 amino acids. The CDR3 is CASQGQGGTQYF.

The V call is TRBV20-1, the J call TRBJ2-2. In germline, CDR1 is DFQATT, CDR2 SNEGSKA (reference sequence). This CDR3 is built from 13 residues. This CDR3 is CSARGFSTGELFF.

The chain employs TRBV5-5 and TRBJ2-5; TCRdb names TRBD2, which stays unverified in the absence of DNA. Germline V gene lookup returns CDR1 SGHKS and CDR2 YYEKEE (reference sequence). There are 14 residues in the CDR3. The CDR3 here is CASSDPADQETQYF.

CDR3 sequence: CSARDRRTYEQYF. The J gene is TRBJ2-7, the V gene TRBV20-1. Germline assignment: CDR1 DFQATT and CDR2 SNEGSKA (reference sequence). The CDR3 loop spans 13 amino acids.

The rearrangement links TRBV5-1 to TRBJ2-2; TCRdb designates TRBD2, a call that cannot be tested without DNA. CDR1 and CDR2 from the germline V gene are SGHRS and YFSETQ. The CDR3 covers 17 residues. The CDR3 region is CASSGGTSGGNTGELFF.

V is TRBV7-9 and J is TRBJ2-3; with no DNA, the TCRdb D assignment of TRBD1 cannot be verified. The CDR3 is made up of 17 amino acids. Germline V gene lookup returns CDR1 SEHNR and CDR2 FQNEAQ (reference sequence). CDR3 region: CASSPRPGAGDTDTQYF.

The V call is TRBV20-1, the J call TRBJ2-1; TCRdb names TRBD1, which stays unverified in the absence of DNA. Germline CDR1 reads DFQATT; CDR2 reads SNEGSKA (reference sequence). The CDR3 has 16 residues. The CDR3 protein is CSAPIDRPSSYNEQFF.